The 14 T cell receptor beta chains below were found in one sample sequenced in a study of lymphopenia after photon versus proton radiotherapy. Produced via immunoSEQ multiplex PCR; TCRdb's table is partial and in-frame only. The top ten hold 2.9% of the sample, which has 70,000 or so clones, approximately 90% seen once. Sequenced here: peripheral blood, sampled from a patient treated with photon-based radiotherapy. Every receptor here comes from a woman in her 70s with pancreatic cancer.

The chain joins TRBV11-2 to TRBJ1-1; D remains unclear. CDR1 SGHAT and CDR2 FQNNGV come from the germline V gene. The CDR3 runs to 13 residues. V was shortened by 7 bases and J by 0 bases, with 9 bases between the two germline ends. CDR3 nucleotide sequence: TGTGCCAGCACCCTAATCATGAACACTGAAGCTTTCTTT. As protein: CASTLIMNTEAFF.

This chain joins TRBV5-8 and TRBJ2-1; maybe TRBD2 (5 bases). Per the germline V gene, CDR1 is SGHTS and CDR2 is YDEGEE. Trimming took 3 bases from V and 8 from J, leaving 24 bases between them. The CDR3 contains 17 residues. In DNA, the CDR3 is TGTGCCAGCAGCTCGCCCCTGCGAAGCGGAGATGGCGATGAGCAGTTCTTC. Translated, it gives CASSSPLRSGDGDEQFF.

The CDR3 nucleotides are TGTGCCAGCAGCCTAGGGAATAAACGGGCTAATGAAAAACTGTTTTTT. It is translated as CASSLGNKRANEKLFF. V and J are TRBV7-8 and TRBJ1-4; no definite D call. Trimming shortened V by 5 bases and J by 3 bases, and 16 bases separated the two germline ends. The CDR3 length is 16 residues. Looked up from germline, CDR1 is SGHVS and CDR2 is FQNEAQ.

The chain combines TRBV19 with TRBJ1-6, with 9 positions matching TRBD1. The CDR3 extends over 14 amino acids. The germline V gene encodes CDR1 LNHDA and CDR2 SQIVND (reference sequence). Trimming at V came to 4 bases and at J to 14 bases, leaving 9 bases not matched to a gene. In DNA form, the CDR3 reads TGTGCCAGTAGTACGGGGGACAGGGTTCCATCCCTCCACTTT. Translating gives CASSTGDRVPSLHF.

A single count supports this clone. The rearrangement joins TRBV5-1 to TRBJ1-2; 8 positions match TRBD1. Per the germline V gene, CDR1 is SGHRS and CDR2 is YFSETQ. The V and J ends lost 4 bases and 4 bases, in that order; junction bases with no gene match: 9. This CDR3 contains 15 residues. The CDR3 protein is CASSQGTGALYGYTF. The DNA of the CDR3 is TGCGCCAGCAGCCAAGGGACAGGCGCTCTCTATGGCTACACCTTC.

The J gene is TRBJ2-1, the V gene TRBV19, with 9 positions matching TRBD2. The CDR3 has 12 residues. From germline, CDR1 is LNHDA and CDR2 SQIVND (reference sequence). The junction had 8 bases not matched to a gene; V was cut back by 5 bases and J by 15 bases. In DNA form, the CDR3 reads TGTGCCAGTAGTGTCCCTAGCGGGACACCGTTCTTC. This codes for CASSVPSGTPFF.

The rearrangement uses TRBV5-1 and TRBJ1-1, with 9 nucleotides matching TRBD1. The V and J ends lost 6 bases and 1 base, in that order; junction bases with no gene match: 4. CDR1 is SGHRS, CDR2 YFSETQ, per germline. The CDR3 is 14 amino acids. CDR3 sequence: CASKLDRGNTEAFF. Written as DNA, the CDR3 is TGCGCCAGCAAATTGGACAGGGGGAACACTGAAGCTTTCTTT.

The rearrangement uses TRBV18 and TRBJ2-6, with 11 bases matching TRBD1. The trim removed 3 bases at V and 2 bases at J, leaving 0 bases unmatched. The germline V gene encodes CDR1 KGHSH and CDR2 LQKENI. This CDR3 has 16 amino acids. This chain's CDR3 is CASSPGQGAGANVLTF. CDR3 coding DNA: TGTGCCAGCTCACCGGGACAGGGGGCTGGGGCCAACGTCCTGACTTTC.

This clone was observed a few times. The chain links TRBV28 to TRBJ1-3, with D possibly being TRBD1 (6 bases). The length of the CDR3 is 14 residues. V gave up 5 bases and J gave up 3 bases, with 11 bases separating them. CDR1 MDHEN and CDR2 SYDVKM come from the germline V gene. CDR3 amino acids: CASSLGARGNTIYF. CDR3 sequence (DNA): TGTGCCAGCAGTCTGGGGGCGCGTGGAAACACCATATATTTT.

This clone was picked up one time. The chain uses TRBV13 and TRBJ2-5; either TRBD1 or TRBD2 may supply D (5 bases each). The J call may be in error: the DNA end matches TRBJ2-7 better. This CDR3 is built from 14 residues. Germline loops: CDR1 PRHDT, CDR2 FYEKMQ (reference sequence). CDR3 loop: CASSLWGISYEQYF. The DNA for the CDR3 is TGTGCCAGCAGCCTTTGGGGGATTTCCTACGAGCAGTACTTC.

The CDR3 reads CASTEGYTQYF. In DNA form, the CDR3 reads TGTGCCAGTACGGAGGGCTATACGCAGTATTTT. The chain recombines TRBV19 with TRBJ2-3, with D perhaps matching TRBD2 (6 bases). Looked up from germline, CDR1 is LNHDA and CDR2 is SQIVND (reference sequence). V was clipped by 7 bases and J by 7 bases, with 9 bases between them. This CDR3 comprises 11 residues.

V is TRBV5-6 and J is TRBJ2-7; 7 bases are shared with TRBD2. V lost 6 bases and J lost 5; bases outside the gene matches: 23. The germline V gene encodes CDR1 SGHDT and CDR2 YYEEEE. The CDR3 sequence is 18 residues long. DNA for the CDR3: TGTGCCAGCAAGGCGGCGGGAGCCCGCTTTAAAAGTGGCGACGAGCAGTACTTC. Translated, it gives CASKAAGARFKSGDEQYF.

A remark on this clone: The junction differs from germline at one of its ends, possibly a read error. This sequence joins TRBV7-7 and TRBJ2-2, with no clear D. CDR3 size: 16 residues. The germline CDR1 and CDR2 sequences are SSHAT and FNYEAQ (reference sequence). The CDR3 is CASSSLGLGVPGELFF. The CDR3 nucleotides read TGTGCTAGCAGCTCCCTAGGGCTTGGGGTGCCCGGGGAGCTGTTTTTT.

V gene TRBV29-1 combines with J gene TRBJ2-7; D may be TRBD1 (5 bases). The CDR3 has 13 residues. Germline V gives CDR1 SQVTM, CDR2 ANQGSEA. Trimming removed 2 bases at V and 1 base at J, with 9 bases between. The CDR3 reads CSVELQASYEQYF. CDR3 coding DNA: TGCAGCGTTGAACTACAGGCTTCCTACGAGCAGTACTTC.